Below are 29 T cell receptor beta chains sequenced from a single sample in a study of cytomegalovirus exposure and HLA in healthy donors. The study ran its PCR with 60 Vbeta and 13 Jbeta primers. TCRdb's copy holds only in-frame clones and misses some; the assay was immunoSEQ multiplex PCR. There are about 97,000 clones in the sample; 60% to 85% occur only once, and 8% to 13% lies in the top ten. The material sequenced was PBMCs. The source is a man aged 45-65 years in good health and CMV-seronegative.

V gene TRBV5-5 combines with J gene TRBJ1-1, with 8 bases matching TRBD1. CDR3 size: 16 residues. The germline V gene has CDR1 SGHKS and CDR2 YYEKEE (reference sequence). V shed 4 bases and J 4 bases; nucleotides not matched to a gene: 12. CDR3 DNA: TGTGCCAGCAGCGTTCGGACAGGGAGGAGTGGCACTGAAGCTTTCTTT. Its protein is CASSVRTGRSGTEAFF.

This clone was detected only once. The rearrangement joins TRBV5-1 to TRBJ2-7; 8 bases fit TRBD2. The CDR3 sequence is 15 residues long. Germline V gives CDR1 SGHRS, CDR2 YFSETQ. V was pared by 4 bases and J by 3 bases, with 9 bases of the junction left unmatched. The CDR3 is CASSPREGGGYEQYF. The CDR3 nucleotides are TGCGCCAGCAGCCCCCGGGAGGGTGGGGGCTACGAGCAGTACTTC.

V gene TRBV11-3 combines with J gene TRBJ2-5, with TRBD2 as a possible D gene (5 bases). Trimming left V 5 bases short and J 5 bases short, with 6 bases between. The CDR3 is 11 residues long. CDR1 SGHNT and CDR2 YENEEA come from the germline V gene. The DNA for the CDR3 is TGTGCCAGCAGCGCGGGCGAGACCCAGTACTTC. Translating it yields CASSAGETQYF.

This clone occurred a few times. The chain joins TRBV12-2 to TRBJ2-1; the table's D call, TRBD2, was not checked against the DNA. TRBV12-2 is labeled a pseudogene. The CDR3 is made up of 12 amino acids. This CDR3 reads CASRLGGNEQFF. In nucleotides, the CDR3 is TGTGCAAGTCGCTTGGGAGGAAATGAGCAGTTCTTC.

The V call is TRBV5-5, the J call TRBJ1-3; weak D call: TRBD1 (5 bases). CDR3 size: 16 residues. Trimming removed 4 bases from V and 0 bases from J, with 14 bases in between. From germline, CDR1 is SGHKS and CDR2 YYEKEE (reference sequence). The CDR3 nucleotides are TGTGCCAGCAGCCTCAAAGGGGATAACTCTGGAAACACCATATATTTT. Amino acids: CASSLKGDNSGNTIYF.

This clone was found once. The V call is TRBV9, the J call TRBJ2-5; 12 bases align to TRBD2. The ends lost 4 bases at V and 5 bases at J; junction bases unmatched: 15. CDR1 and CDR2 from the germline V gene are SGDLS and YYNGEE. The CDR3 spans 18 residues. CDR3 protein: CASSLTGLAGGGGETQYF. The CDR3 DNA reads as TGTGCCAGCAGCCTAACCGGGCTAGCGGGGGGGGGCGGGGAGACCCAGTACTTC.

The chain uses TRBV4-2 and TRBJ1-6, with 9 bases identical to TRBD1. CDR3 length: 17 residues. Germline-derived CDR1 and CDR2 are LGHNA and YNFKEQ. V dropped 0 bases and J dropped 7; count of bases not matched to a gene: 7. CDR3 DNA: TGTGCCAGCAGCCAAGAGTCCGGGACAGGGTTAAATTCACCCCTCCACTTT. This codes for CASSQESGTGLNSPLHF.

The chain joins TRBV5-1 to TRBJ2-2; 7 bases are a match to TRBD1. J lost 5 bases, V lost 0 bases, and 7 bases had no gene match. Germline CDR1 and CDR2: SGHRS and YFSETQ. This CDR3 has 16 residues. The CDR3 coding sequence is TGCGCCAGCAGCTTGGATAGGACAGGTTCAACCGGGGAGCTGTTTTTT. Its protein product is CASSLDRTGSTGELFF.

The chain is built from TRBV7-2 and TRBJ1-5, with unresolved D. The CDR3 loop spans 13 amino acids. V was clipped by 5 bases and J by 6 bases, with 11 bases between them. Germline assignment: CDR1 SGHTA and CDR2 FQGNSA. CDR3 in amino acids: CASSQLTGQPQHF. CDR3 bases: TGTGCCAGCAGCCAATTGACTGGTCAGCCCCAGCATTTT.

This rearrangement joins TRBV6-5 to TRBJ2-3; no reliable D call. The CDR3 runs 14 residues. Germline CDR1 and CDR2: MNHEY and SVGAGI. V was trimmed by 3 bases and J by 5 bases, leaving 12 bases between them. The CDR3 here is CASSYRQVRDTQYF. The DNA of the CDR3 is TGTGCCAGCAGTTATCGGCAGGTGCGAGATACGCAGTATTTT.

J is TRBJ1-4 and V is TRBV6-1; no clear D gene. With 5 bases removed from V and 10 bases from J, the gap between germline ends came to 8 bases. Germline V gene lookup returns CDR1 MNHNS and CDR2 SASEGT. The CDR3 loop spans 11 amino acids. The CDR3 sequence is CASSLSGKLFF. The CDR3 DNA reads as TGTGCCAGCAGTCTGAGTGGAAAACTGTTTTTT.

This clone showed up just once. CDR3 sequence: CASSLGTAIYGYTF. CDR3 bases: TGTGCCAGCAGTTTAGGTACAGCAATCTATGGCTACACCTTC. The chain is built from TRBV28 and TRBJ1-2, with unresolved D. With 2 bases removed from V and 4 bases from J, the gap between germline ends came to 11 bases. CDR1 MDHEN and CDR2 SYDVKM come from the germline V gene. The CDR3 covers 14 residues.

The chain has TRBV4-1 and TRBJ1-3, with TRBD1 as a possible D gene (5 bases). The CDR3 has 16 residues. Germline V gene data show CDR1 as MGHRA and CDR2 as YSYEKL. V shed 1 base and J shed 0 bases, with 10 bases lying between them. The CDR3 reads CASSQVGGSSGNTIYF. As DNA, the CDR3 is TGCGCCAGCAGCCAAGTTGGGGGGAGCTCTGGAAACACCATATATTTT.

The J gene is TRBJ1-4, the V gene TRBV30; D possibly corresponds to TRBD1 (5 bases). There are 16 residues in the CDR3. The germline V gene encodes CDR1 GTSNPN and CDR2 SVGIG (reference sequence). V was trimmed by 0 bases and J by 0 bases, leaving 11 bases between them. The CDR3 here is CAWSVGQGSTNEKLFF. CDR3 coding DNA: TGTGCCTGGAGTGTTGGTCAGGGTTCAACTAATGAAAAACTGTTTTTT.

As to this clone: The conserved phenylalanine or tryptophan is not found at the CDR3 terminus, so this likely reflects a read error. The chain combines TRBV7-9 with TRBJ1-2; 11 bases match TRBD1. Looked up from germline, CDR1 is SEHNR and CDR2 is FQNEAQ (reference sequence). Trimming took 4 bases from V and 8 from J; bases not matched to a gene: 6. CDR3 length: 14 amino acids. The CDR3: CASSYGQGAKGYTS. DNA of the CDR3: TGTGCCAGCAGCTACGGACAGGGGGCGAAAGGCTACACCTCC.

The CDR3 protein is CASSLEPVREQYF. The CDR3 bases are TGTGCCAGCAGCTTGGAGCCGGTTCGCGAGCAGTACTTC. This sequence joins TRBV5-4 and TRBJ2-5; D gene uncertain. The DNA end is more similar to TRBJ2-7, so the J call may be wrong. Germline CDR1 and CDR2: SGHNT and YYREEE (reference sequence). The CDR3 is 13 amino acids.

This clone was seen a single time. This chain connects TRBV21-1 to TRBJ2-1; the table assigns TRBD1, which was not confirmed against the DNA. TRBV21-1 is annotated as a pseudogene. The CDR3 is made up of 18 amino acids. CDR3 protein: CANPRQGPPPRSYNEQFF. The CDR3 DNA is TGTGCCAACCCCCGACAGGGTCCACCACCACGGAGTTACAATGAGCAGTTCTTC.

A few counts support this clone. CDR3 in DNA: TGTGCCAGCAGCTCACTAGCGGGAAAAGACAATGAGCAGTTCTTC. This translates into CASSSLAGKDNEQFF. The chain carries TRBV7-3 and TRBJ2-1; 10 bases line up with TRBD2. The CDR3 totals 15 residues. The V segment lost 4 bases and the J segment 5 bases; nucleotides outside the gene matches: 5. The germline gives CDR1 SGHTA, CDR2 FQGTGA.

The CDR3 region is CASSPRRGTQPQHF. The CDR3 DNA reads TGTGCCAGCAGCCCGCGTCGGGGGACTCAGCCCCAGCATTTT. The gene calls are TRBV7-2 and TRBJ1-5; D might be TRBD1 (5 bases). Germline assignment: CDR1 SGHTA and CDR2 FQGNSA. The length of the CDR3 is 14 residues. V was clipped by 5 bases and J by 6 bases, with 14 bases between them.

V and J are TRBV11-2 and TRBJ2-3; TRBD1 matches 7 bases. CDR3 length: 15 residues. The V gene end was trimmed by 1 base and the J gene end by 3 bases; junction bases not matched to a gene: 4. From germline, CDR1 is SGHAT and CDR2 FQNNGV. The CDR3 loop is CASSLAGQYTDTQYF. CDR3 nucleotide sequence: TGTGCCAGCAGCTTAGCGGGACAGTATACAGATACGCAGTATTTT.

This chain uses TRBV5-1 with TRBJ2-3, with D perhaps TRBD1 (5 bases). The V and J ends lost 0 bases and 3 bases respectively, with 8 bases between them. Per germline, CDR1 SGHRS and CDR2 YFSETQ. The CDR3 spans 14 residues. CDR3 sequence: CASSLAKGTDTQYF. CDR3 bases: TGCGCCAGCAGCTTGGCTAAGGGGACAGATACGCAGTATTTT.

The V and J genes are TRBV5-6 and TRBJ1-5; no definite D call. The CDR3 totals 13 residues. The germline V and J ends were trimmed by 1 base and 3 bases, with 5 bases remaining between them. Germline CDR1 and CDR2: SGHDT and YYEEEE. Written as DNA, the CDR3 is TGTGCCAGCAGCTTGAGCCCCAATCAGCCCCAGCATTTT. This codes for CASSLSPNQPQHF.

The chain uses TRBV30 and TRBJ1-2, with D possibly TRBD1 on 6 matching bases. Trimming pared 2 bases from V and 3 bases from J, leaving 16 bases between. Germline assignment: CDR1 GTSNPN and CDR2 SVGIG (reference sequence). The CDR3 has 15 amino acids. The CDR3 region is CAWSPEGGAYYGYTF. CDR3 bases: TGTGCCTGGAGTCCCGAGGGGGGGGCTTACTATGGCTACACCTTC.

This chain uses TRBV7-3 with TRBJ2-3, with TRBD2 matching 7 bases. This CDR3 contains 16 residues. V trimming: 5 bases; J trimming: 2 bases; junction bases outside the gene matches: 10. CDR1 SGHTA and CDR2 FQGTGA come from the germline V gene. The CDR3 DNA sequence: TGTGCCAGCAGCCCCGTCGGGGGGAGGTACACAGATACGCAGTATTTT. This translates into CASSPVGGRYTDTQYF.

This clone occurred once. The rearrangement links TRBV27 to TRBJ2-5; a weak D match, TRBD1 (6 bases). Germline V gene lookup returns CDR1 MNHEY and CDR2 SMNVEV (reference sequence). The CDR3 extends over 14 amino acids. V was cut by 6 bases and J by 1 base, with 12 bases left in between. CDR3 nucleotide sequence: TGTGCCAGCAGACCGAGACAGGTCCAAGAGACCCAGTACTTC. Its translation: CASRPRQVQETQYF.

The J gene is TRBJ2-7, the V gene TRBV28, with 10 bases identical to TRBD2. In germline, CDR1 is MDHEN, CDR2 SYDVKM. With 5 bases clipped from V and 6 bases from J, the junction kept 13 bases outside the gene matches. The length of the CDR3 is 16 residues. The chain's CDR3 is CASSIRRASGSSEQYF. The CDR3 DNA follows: TGTGCCAGCAGTATCCGCAGGGCTAGCGGGAGTTCCGAGCAGTACTTC.

CDR3 DNA sequence: TGTGCCAGCAGCTTAAGGCTAGCGGGAGAAATTAGAGCCTACGAGCAGTACTTC. It is translated as CASSLRLAGEIRAYEQYF. The chain couples TRBV7-2 to TRBJ2-7; TRBD2 agrees at 10 bases. Losses at the gene ends were 2 bases for V and 2 bases for J; bases not matched to a gene: 12. The germline V gene has CDR1 SGHTA and CDR2 FQGNSA. There are 18 residues in the CDR3.

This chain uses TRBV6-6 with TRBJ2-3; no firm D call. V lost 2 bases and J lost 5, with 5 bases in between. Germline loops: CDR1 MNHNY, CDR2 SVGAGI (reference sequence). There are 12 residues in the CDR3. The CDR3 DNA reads TGTGCCAGCAGTTACGCCGGAGATACGCAGTATTTT. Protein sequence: CASSYAGDTQYF.

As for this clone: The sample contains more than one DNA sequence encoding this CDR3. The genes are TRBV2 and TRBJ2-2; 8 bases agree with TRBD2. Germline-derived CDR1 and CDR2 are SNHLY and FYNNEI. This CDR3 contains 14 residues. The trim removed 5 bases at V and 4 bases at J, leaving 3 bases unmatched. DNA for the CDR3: TGTGCCAGCAGTAGGCTAGCGGGCACCGGGGAGCTGTTTTTT. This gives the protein CASSRLAGTGELFF.